The clone carrying this T cell receptor beta chain was recorded many times. What it binds is not known. Read sequence stops 3 residues before the CDR3 end, and the germline J gene provides the missing end. CDR1 and CDR2 from the germline V gene are SNHLY and FYNNEI. V shed 6 bases and J 5 bases; nucleotides not matched to a gene: 3. The CDR3 is 12 amino acids. This record comes from a study of T cell clonality in common variable immunodeficiency. Findings and limits, study-wide: In common variable immunodeficiency, TCR beta chains reportedly carried fewer deletions and N-nucleotide insertions. CVID subjects had higher TCRbeta clonality than healthy controls, most marked in about a third. CVID subjects shared fewer TCRbeta clones than healthy controls did.

TCRdb's table, derived via immunoSEQ multiplex PCR, lists solely in-frame clones and lacks some. The table lists 30,000 to 40,000 clones, with no singletons. The V call is TRBV2, the J call TRBJ2-5; 7 bases are a match to TRBD1. Material for sequencing was peripheral blood mononuclear cells. The sequence derives from a person aged 18-69 years in good health. CDR3 sequence reads: CASSDREETQYF. The sequenced CDR3 bases are TGTGCCAGCAGCGACAGGGAGGAGACC.